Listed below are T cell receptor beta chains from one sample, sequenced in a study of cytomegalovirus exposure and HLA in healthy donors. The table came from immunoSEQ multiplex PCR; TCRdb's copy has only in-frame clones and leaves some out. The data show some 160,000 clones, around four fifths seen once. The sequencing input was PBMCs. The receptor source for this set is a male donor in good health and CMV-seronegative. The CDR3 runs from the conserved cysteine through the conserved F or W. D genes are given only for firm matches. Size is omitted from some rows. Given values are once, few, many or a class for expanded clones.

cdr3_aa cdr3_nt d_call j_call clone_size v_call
CASSGWDRNSPLHF TGTGCCAGCAGTGGCTGGGACAGAAATTCACCCCTCCACTTT TRBD1 TRBJ1-6 NA TRBV27
CSVIRGTEAFF TGCAGCGTGATAAGGGGGACTGAAGCTTTCTTT NA TRBJ1-1 once TRBV20-1
CASSRTGLNEQFF TGTGCCAGCAGCCGGACAGGGCTAAATGAGCAGTTCTTC TRBD1 TRBJ2-1 NA TRBV7-9
CASSSPGQGNEKLFF TGTGCCAGCAGTTCTCCGGGACAGGGTAATGAAAAACTGTTTTTT TRBD1 TRBJ1-4 NA TRBV28
CASSLDRGSGYTF TGTGCCAGCAGCCTCGACAGGGGCAGCGGCTACACCTTC TRBD1 TRBJ1-2 NA TRBV7-9
CASSAGQGSYEQYF TGTGCCAGCAGCGCCGGGCAGGGCTCATACGAGCAGTACTTC NA TRBJ2-7 NA TRBV4-2
CASSSGTGNIAKNIQYF TGCGCCAGCAGCTCCGGGACAGGGAACATAGCCAAAAACATTCAGTACTTC TRBD1 TRBJ2-4 once TRBV5-1
CASSLFGQGAKSYEQYF TGTGCCAGCAGTTTATTTGGACAGGGGGCAAAGTCCTACGAGCAGTACTTC TRBD1 TRBJ2-7 once TRBV28
CASHIGTGLMETQYF TGTGCCAGCCATATTGGGACAGGCTTAATGGAGACCCAGTACTTC TRBD1 TRBJ2-5 few TRBV2
CASLSRGMYEQYF TGTGCCAGCTTGAGCAGGGGTATGTACGAGCAGTACTTC NA TRBJ2-7 NA TRBV19
CASSYGTGNYEQYF TGTGCCAGCAGTTACGGGACAGGGAACTACGAGCAGTACTTC TRBD1 TRBJ2-7 once TRBV6-5
CASSPRDRDYNEQFF TGCGCCAGCAGCCCCCGGGATAGGGACTACAATGAGCAGTTCTTC NA TRBJ2-1 NA TRBV5-1
CASSPRQVSPNEQFF TGCGCCAGCAGCCCTCGACAGGTTTCCCCAAATGAGCAGTTCTTC NA TRBJ2-1 NA TRBV5-1
CASSPWQGRSNYGYTF TGTGCCAGCAGTCCATGGCAGGGTAGAAGTAACTATGGCTACACCTTC NA TRBJ1-2 NA TRBV27
CASSQATGGQGEQYF TGTGCCAGCAGCCAGGCAACAGGGGGCCAAGGAGAGCAGTACTTC TRBD1 TRBJ2-5 NA TRBV4-2
CASSPLGDYGYTF TGTGCCAGCAGCCCCCTAGGCGACTATGGCTACACCTTC NA TRBJ1-2 NA TRBV27
CASRLILQGSQETQYF TGCGCCAGCAGACTAATACTACAGGGATCACAAGAGACCCAGTACTTC NA TRBJ2-5 NA TRBV5-1
CASSSSRDRGGYTF TGTGCCAGCAGCTCCTCCCGGGACAGGGGTGGCTACACCTTC TRBD1 TRBJ1-2 few TRBV7-2
CASSSSGALRGQYF TGTGCCAGCAGCTCTAGCGGGGCCCTCCGAGGGCAGTACTTC TRBD2 TRBJ2-7 NA TRBV11-2
CASSGVVGHEQYF TGTGCCAGCAGCGGGGTAGTCGGTCACGAGCAGTACTTC NA TRBJ2-7 NA TRBV6-6